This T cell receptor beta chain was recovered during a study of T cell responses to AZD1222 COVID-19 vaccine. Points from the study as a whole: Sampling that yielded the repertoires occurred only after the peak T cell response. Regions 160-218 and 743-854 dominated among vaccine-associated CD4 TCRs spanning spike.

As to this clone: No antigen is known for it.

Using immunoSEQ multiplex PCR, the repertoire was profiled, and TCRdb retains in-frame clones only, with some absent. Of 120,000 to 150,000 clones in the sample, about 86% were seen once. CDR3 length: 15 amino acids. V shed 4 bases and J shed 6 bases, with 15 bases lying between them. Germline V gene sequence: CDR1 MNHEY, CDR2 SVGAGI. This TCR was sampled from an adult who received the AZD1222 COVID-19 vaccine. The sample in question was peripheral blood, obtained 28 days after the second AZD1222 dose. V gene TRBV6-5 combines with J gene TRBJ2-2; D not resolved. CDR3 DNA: TGTGCCAGCAGTTCTCAGAGAGGTCTGGCCGGGGAGCTGTTTTTT. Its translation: CASSSQRGLAGELFF.